One and the same sample provided the 15 T cell receptor beta chains below, sequenced in a study of blood T cell repertoires in COVID-19. The assay was immunoSEQ multiplex PCR, and TCRdb's table has in-frame clones only and misses some. Of some 130,000 clones in the sample, roughly 86% were seen once. The sample was peripheral blood. These receptors were obtained from a woman in her seventies with COVID-19, enrolled during active disease.

The chain is built from TRBV27 and TRBJ1-5; 8 bases agree with TRBD1. The CDR3 sequence is 16 residues long. The V gene's germline CDR1 is MNHEY and CDR2 SMNVEV (reference sequence). Germline trimming cut 5 bases from V and 2 bases from J; bases unmatched to any gene: 8. The CDR3 protein is CASSPWTGSGNQPQHF. As DNA, the CDR3 is TGTGCCAGCAGTCCATGGACAGGGTCGGGCAATCAGCCCCAGCATTTT.

The rearrangement joins TRBV7-6 to TRBJ2-3; perhaps TRBD2 as D (6 bases). V was pared by 5 bases and J by 5 bases, with 17 bases between. CDR3 size: 15 residues. Germline V gene data show CDR1 as SGHVS and CDR2 as FNYEAQ. CDR3 in amino acids: CASSPGGQGGDTQYF. The CDR3 nucleotides read TGTGCCAGCAGCCCCGGAGGGCAGGGCGGAGATACGCAGTATTTT.

The gene calls are TRBV5-1 and TRBJ1-1; perhaps TRBD1 as D (5 bases). This CDR3 has 15 amino acids. The ends were cut back, 0 bases at V and 5 bases at J, with 14 bases in the middle. Germline V gives CDR1 SGHRS, CDR2 YFSETQ. CDR3 protein: CASSLAGAGGTEAFF. CDR3 nucleotides: TGCGCCAGCAGCTTGGCCGGGGCCGGAGGGACTGAAGCTTTCTTT. Combining the CDR3 with reference TRBV5-1 and TRBJ1-1 gives the whole variable domain KAGVTQTPRYLIKTRGQQVTLSCSPISGHRSVSWYQQTPGQGLQFLFEYFSETQRNKGNFPGRFSGRQFSNSRSEMNVSTLELGDSALYLCASSLAGAGGTEAFFGQGTRLTVV.

The chain recombines TRBV28 with TRBJ1-4; 8 nucleotides match TRBD1. CDR3 size: 16 residues. The junction had 13 bases not matched to a gene; V was cut back by 6 bases and J by 7 bases. CDR1 and CDR2 (germline): MDHEN, SYDVKM. CDR3 coding DNA: TGTGCCAGCAGGACTACCAGGGGGCTCGGAGGTGAAAAACTGTTTTTT. Its translation is CASRTTRGLGGEKLFF.

The CDR3 region is CASSLLRDDGFFILGYTF. The CDR3, as DNA: TGTGCCAGCAGTTTACTGAGGGATGATGGATTTTTTATTTTGGGCTACACCTTC. This chain joins TRBV27 and TRBJ1-2; D is unresolved. The germline V gene encodes CDR1 MNHEY and CDR2 SMNVEV (reference sequence). CDR3 size: 18 residues. Trimming took off 2 bases at V and 8 bases at J, with 27 bases between the two ends.

The rearrangement joins TRBV6-6 to TRBJ1-4, with D tentatively TRBD1 (5 bases). CDR1 and CDR2 (germline): MNHNY, SVGAGI (reference sequence). This CDR3 comprises 20 residues. The germline V and J ends were trimmed by 5 bases and 0 bases, with 25 bases remaining between them. The CDR3 is CASSLYIYPTETTTNEKLFF. The CDR3 DNA reads as TGTGCCAGCAGTCTTTATATTTATCCGACAGAGACGACAACTAATGAAAAACTGTTTTTT.

CDR3 nucleotides: TGCAGCGTTGAACAGGGGGCTACGCCCACCGGGGAGCTGTTTTTT. Encoded protein: CSVEQGATPTGELFF. The chain is built from TRBV29-1 and TRBJ2-2; TRBD1 matches at 8 bases. CDR1 is SQVTM and CDR2 is ANQGSEA in the germline V gene. The CDR3 sequence is 15 residues long. V shed 2 bases and J 4 bases; nucleotides not matched to a gene: 6.

The table lists this clone with a few counts. The gene calls are TRBV28 and TRBJ2-7; D might be TRBD1 (5 bases). The CDR3 is made up of 11 amino acids. Per the germline V gene, CDR1 is MDHEN and CDR2 is SYDVKM. V was pared by 7 bases and J by 5 bases, with 9 bases between. This chain's CDR3 is CASTGYDEQYF. The CDR3 DNA sequence: TGTGCCAGCACAGGGTATGACGAGCAGTACTTC.

The gene calls are TRBV5-5 and TRBJ1-1; D gene uncertain. The CDR3 is made up of 15 amino acids. V dropped 4 bases and J dropped 0 bases, with 13 bases sitting between them. The germline CDR1 and CDR2 sequences are SGHKS and YYEKEE (reference sequence). CDR3 DNA sequence: TGTGCCAGCAGCCCGCGGGGAGCTATGAACACTGAAGCTTTCTTT. Its protein product is CASSPRGAMNTEAFF. Variable domain in full (rest from reference TRBV5-5 and TRBJ1-1): DAGVTQSPTHLIKTRGQQVTLRCSPISGHKSVSWYQQVLGQGPQFIFQYYEKEERGRGNFPDRFSARQFPNYSSELNVNALLLGDSALYLCASSPRGAMNTEAFFGQGTRLTVV.

This chain connects TRBV11-2 to TRBJ2-3; 10 positions agree with TRBD1. This CDR3 contains 19 residues. V dropped 5 bases and J dropped 2; count of bases not matched to a gene: 16. Germline V gene sequence: CDR1 SGHAT, CDR2 FQNNGV. The CDR3 region has the DNA TGTGCCAGCAGCCCCACGGGACAGGGGAGTAGTGGTGCCACAGATACGCAGTATTTT. Encoded protein: CASSPTGQGSSGATDTQYF. Full variable domain (remainder filled in from reference TRBV11-2 and TRBJ2-3): EAGVAQSPRYKIIEKRQSVAFWCNPISGHATLYWYQQILGQGPKLLIQFQNNGVVDDSQLPKDRFSAERLKGVDSTLKIQPAKLEDSAVYLCASSPTGQGSSGATDTQYFGPGTRLTVL.

The CDR3, as DNA: TGTGCCAGCAGTGTGGCAGGGGGTAGGGACGAGCAGTACTTC. It encodes CASSVAGGRDEQYF. This chain uses TRBV11-2 with TRBJ2-7; 7 bases are a match to TRBD1. The germline V gene encodes CDR1 SGHAT and CDR2 FQNNGV. V shed 6 bases and J 5 bases; nucleotides not matched to a gene: 10. CDR3 size: 14 residues.

This clone was detected a few times. This chain connects TRBV6-5 to TRBJ2-1, with TRBD2 identical over 11 bases. The CDR3 contains 14 residues. Trimming removed 6 bases from V and 5 bases from J; junction bases left unmatched: 3. The germline CDR1 and CDR2 sequences are MNHEY and SVGAGI. DNA for the CDR3: TGTGCCAGCAGAACTAGCGGGGGCCACAATGAGCAGTTCTTC. Translating gives CASRTSGGHNEQFF.

The J gene is TRBJ2-7, the V gene TRBV7-8; 12 bases line up with TRBD2. The CDR3 length is 15 residues. Germline lookup yields CDR1 SGHVS and CDR2 FQNEAQ. V gave up 3 bases and J gave up 4 bases; unmatched junction bases: 4. This chain's CDR3 is CASSFRTSGNYEQYF. The CDR3 bases are TGTGCCAGCAGCTTCCGGACTAGCGGGAATTACGAGCAGTACTTC.

This chain links TRBV29-1 with TRBJ1-5; TRBD1 matches 10 bases. V shed 4 bases, J shed 6 bases, and the junction held 3 bases outside the gene matches. CDR3 size: 13 residues. Germline-derived CDR1 and CDR2 are SQVTM and ANQGSEA. The CDR3 sequence: CSVGGQGGQPQHF. The CDR3 region has the DNA TGCAGCGTTGGAGGACAGGGGGGTCAGCCCCAGCATTTT.

The genes are TRBV5-1 and TRBJ1-1, with 8 nucleotides matching TRBD1. Germline V gene sequence: CDR1 SGHRS, CDR2 YFSETQ. This CDR3 is built from 15 residues. Trimming removed 5 bases from V and 6 bases from J; junction bases left unmatched: 12. The CDR3 protein is CASSFRQGREAEAFF. For the CDR3, the DNA is TGCGCCAGCAGTTTTAGACAGGGGCGGGAAGCTGAAGCTTTCTTT.